The sequence of this T cell receptor (beta chain) was determined in a study of T cells after yellow fever vaccination. As for the study in general: In the case of low-cell-number fractions, SMART-Seq v4 Ultra Low Input was used for preparation.

Synthesis of TCR cDNA relied on 5'RACE template switching, which attached a universal primer site and UMIs. A single record per CDR3 protein comes from TCRdb applying MiXCR to the 5' RACE reads. The table includes some 300,000 distinct CDR3 sequences, approximately 8% detected once. Findings of the study overall: Re-detected after boosting: most primary clones, 96% of CD4 and 88% of CD8.

The V gene's germline CDR1 is DFQATT and CDR2 SNEGSKA (reference sequence). The CDR3 totals 15 residues. The V and J ends lost 0 bases and 10 bases respectively, with 16 bases between them. This clonotype was recorded a few times. Its specificity is not known. Sequencing used CD4+ T cells sorted from PBMCs, obtained 5 days after the yellow fever booster vaccination. V and J are TRBV20-1 and TRBJ1-6; tentative D call: TRBD1 (6 bases). This TCR came from a man aged 18 to 30 who received the YFV17D yellow fever vaccine. The CDR3 sequence is CSARDGGTADSPLHF. The CDR3, as DNA: TGCAGTGCTAGAGATGGGGGCACGGCGGACTCACCCCTCCACTTT.